A selection of T cell receptor beta chains follows, all from one sample in a study of OX40 agonist ivuxolimab in advanced cancers. TCRdb keeps only in-frame clones here, not all; method: immunoSEQ multiplex PCR. Among about 29,000 clones listed, 90% to 95% were seen once. Here the sequenced sample was CD4+ or CD8+ T cells sorted from blood, taken in a trial of the OX40 agonist ivuxolimab. These TCRs come from an adult with an advanced solid tumor such as melanoma, head and neck, liver or kidney cancer. CDR3s include the opening cysteine and the closing phenylalanine or tryptophan. The D gene is left open where the match is weak. For some rows the clone size is stated as once, few or many, or as a class when expanded; others skip it.

D	size	V	J	DNA	CDR3
TRBD1	.	TRBV4-1	TRBJ2-7	TGCGCCAGCAGCGCACAGGGGAGCTCCTACGAGCAGTACTTC	CASSAQGSSYEQYF
.	.	TRBV27	TRBJ1-5	TGTGCCAGCAGTTTGGGCGGTAGCAATCAGCCCCAGCATTTT	CASSLGGSNQPQHF
.	.	TRBV2	TRBJ2-7	TGTGCCAGCAGTGAACCCGACGGCTCCTACGAGCAGTACTTC	CASSEPDGSYEQYF
.	.	TRBV6-1	TRBJ1-2	TGTGCCAGCCGTACAGGGCGTACCTACTATGGCTACACCTTC	CASRTGRTYYGYTF
.	.	TRBV15	TRBJ2-7	TGTGCCACCAGCAGATATCAGTCCTACGAGCAGTACTTC	CATSRYQSYEQYF
.	.	TRBV27	TRBJ2-1	TGTGCCAGCAAGGTCCCCTTCGGTGAGCAGTTCTTC	CASKVPFGEQFF
.	.	TRBV5-8	TRBJ1-1	TGTGCCAGCAGCTTGGGCACTGAAGCTTTCTTT	CASSLGTEAFF
.	medium-sized	TRBV14	TRBJ2-7	TGTGCCAGCAGCCGACTTTATTACGAGCAGTACTTC	CASSRLYYEQYF
.	once	TRBV9	TRBJ2-2	TGTGCCAGCAGTGCCCCGACAGGACTGAACACCGGGGAGCTGTTTTTT	CASSAPTGLNTGELFF
TRBD1	once	TRBV27	TRBJ1-5	TGTGCCAGCAGTTTCCTTGGACAGGGAAGCAATCAGCCCCAGCATTTT	CASSFLGQGSNQPQHF
TRBD2	.	TRBV10-3	TRBJ2-5	TGTGCCATCAGGAAGACTAGCGGGGAGTACCAAGAGACCCAGTACTTC	CAIRKTSGEYQETQYF
.	.	TRBV7-6	TRBJ1-2	TGTGCCAGCAGCTTAGGGAGGAGGGGTCCCACCCCTTATGGCTACACCTTC	CASSLGRRGPTPYGYTF
.	.	TRBV7-2	TRBJ1-5	TGTGCCAGCAGCTTCGGAGGGAATCAGCCCCAGCATTTT	CASSFGGNQPQHF
.	.	TRBV7-5	TRBJ2-5	TGTGTCAGAAGCGGTCGGGGATGGAAGACCCAGTACTTC	CVRSGRGWKTQYF
TRBD1	.	TRBV28	TRBJ2-6	TGTGCCAGCAGTCCCCGCCCCCCGACAGGGCCTTCTGGGGCCAACGTCCTGACTTTC	CASSPRPPTGPSGANVLTF
TRBD1	.	TRBV11-2	TRBJ2-7	TGTGCCAGCACCTTGTCGGGAGGGACAGGGGATCCCACCTACGAGCAGTACTTC	CASTLSGGTGDPTYEQYF
.	.	TRBV6-5	TRBJ1-2	TGTGCCAGCAGTTACTTCTCTGGCCTAGCTAACTATGGCTACACCTTC	CASSYFSGLANYGYTF
.	.	TRBV2	TRBJ2-6	TGTGCCAGCAGTTTCCCGGGGGCCAACGTCCTGACTTTC	CASSFPGANVLTF
.	.	TRBV7-9	TRBJ2-1	TGTGCCAGCAGCTTAGAGTTGGGCCGGAATGAGCAGTTCTTC	CASSLELGRNEQFF
TRBD2	once	TRBV7-9	TRBJ2-5	TGTGCCAGCAGCTTAGCGAGCGGGGGGGCGGAGACCCAGTACTTC	CASSLASGGAETQYF
.	.	TRBV14	TRBJ2-7	TGTGCCAGCAGCCAAGATGAAAAGCCCTACGAGCAGTACTTC	CASSQDEKPYEQYF
.	.	TRBV28	TRBJ1-3	TGTGCCAGCAGTCTCCTGATATCGCCTCTAACATCTGGAAACACCATATATTTT	CASSLLISPLTSGNTIYF
.	.	TRBV7-9	TRBJ2-7	TGTGCCAGCAGCCCCGGGGCAGGGTCCATCGTCGGGCTCGAGCAGTACTTC	CASSPGAGSIVGLEQYF
TRBD1	.	TRBV6-1	TRBJ1-1	TGTGCCAGCAGGGGGACAGCGTGGGAAAACACTGAAGCTTTCTTT	CASRGTAWENTEAFF
TRBD2	.	TRBV4-3	TRBJ2-7	TGCGCCAGCAGCCAAGAGTCTAGCGGGGCATACGAGCAGTACTTC	CASSQESSGAYEQYF
.	.	TRBV19	TRBJ2-3	TGTGCCAGTAGTAACCGGGACAGCACAGATACGCAGTATTTT	CASSNRDSTDTQYF
.	.	TRBV30	TRBJ2-2	TGTGCCTGGACCTCCAAGGACAGAGACACCGGGGAGCTGTTTTTT	CAWTSKDRDTGELFF
TRBD1	.	TRBV7-9	TRBJ2-1	TGTGCCAGCAGCCCGGGACAGGGGTCACACAATGAGCAGTTCTTC	CASSPGQGSHNEQFF
.	few	TRBV7-9	TRBJ1-1	TGTGCCAGCAGTCCCCTGGCGGGAATGAACACTGAAGCTTTCTTT	CASSPLAGMNTEAFF
.	.	TRBV5-1	TRBJ2-1	TGCGCCAGCAGCTTGGAGGGCGGGGGCCCTTACAATGAGCAGTTCTTC	CASSLEGGGPYNEQFF
.	.	TRBV6-5	TRBJ2-3	TGTGCCAGCAGTTATATCAGCACAGATACGCAGTATTTT	CASSYISTDTQYF
.	.	TRBV21-1	TRBJ2-3	TGTGCCAGCAGCCCGAGGGGATTGGGGGCCACAGATACGCAGTATTTT	CASSPRGLGATDTQYF
.	.	TRBV28	TRBJ1-2	TGTGCCAGCAGTTTAGTTCCAGCTAACTATGGCTACACCTTC	CASSLVPANYGYTF
.	few	TRBV4-3	TRBJ1-1	TGCGCCAGCAGCCAGATACTAGGGAACACTGAAGCTTTCTTT	CASSQILGNTEAFF
.	once	TRBV5-6	TRBJ1-5	TGTGCCAGCAGCTTTGGGGGACCGCTGAATCAGCCCCAGCATTTT	CASSFGGPLNQPQHF
.	.	TRBV4-1	TRBJ1-5	TGCGCCAGCAGCCAAGGGACAGTGATGGGGGGTAGCACTCAGCCCCAGCATTTT	CASSQGTVMGGSTQPQHF
.	.	TRBV4-1	TRBJ1-5	TGCGCCAGCAGCCAGACCAGGGATCAGCCCCAGCATTTT	CASSQTRDQPQHF
.	once	TRBV11-2	TRBJ1-5	TGTGCCAGCAGCTTATCAGGCAGTTCCAATCAGCCCCAGCATTTT	CASSLSGSSNQPQHF
.	.	TRBV7-3	TRBJ1-5	TGTGCCAGCAGCTTAATTTCGGGGGAAGCGGGTAATCAGCCCCAGCATTTT	CASSLISGEAGNQPQHF
.	.	TRBV7-9	TRBJ2-1	TGTGCCAGCAGCTTTCCACGACCACGCTCCTACAATGAGCAGTTCTTC	CASSFPRPRSYNEQFF
.	.	TRBV9	TRBJ1-1	TGTGCCAGCAGCGTAGGGGCAGGGATCGACACTGAAGCTTTCTTT	CASSVGAGIDTEAFF
.	medium-sized	TRBV27	TRBJ1-5	TGTGCCAGCAGTTTCATCGACAGCGTGGGGTGGCCCCAGCATTTT	CASSFIDSVGWPQHF
TRBD1	.	TRBV11-2	TRBJ2-7	TGTGCCAGCAGCTCAGGGGGTTCCGCCTACGAGCAGTACTTC	CASSSGGSAYEQYF
TRBD2	.	TRBV4-1	TRBJ2-2	TGCGCCAGCAGCTTGAAAAGCGGGAGGGCCTCCGGGGAGCTGTTTTTT	CASSLKSGRASGELFF
TRBD2	.	TRBV11-3	TRBJ2-1	TGTGCCAGCAGCTCCCCTACCGGCGGGGGGGCCGGTAATGAGCAGTTCTTC	CASSSPTGGGAGNEQFF
.	.	TRBV6-1	TRBJ2-7	TGTGCCAGCAGAGAAGAGGGAGGCACAGTCTCCTACGAGCAGTACTTC	CASREEGGTVSYEQYF
.	.	TRBV27	TRBJ1-2	TGTGCCAGCAGTTTATCGATTACTCCGGGAGCTAACTATGGCTACACCTTC	CASSLSITPGANYGYTF
TRBD1	.	TRBV5-6	TRBJ2-2	TGTGCCAGCAGCCTAGGACTTGACAGGGGGCGCACCGGGGAGCTGTTTTTT	CASSLGLDRGRTGELFF